The clone carrying this T cell receptor (beta chain) has just one count. The authors' processing: It was from reference gene primer amplification that nucleated cell counts were estimated. Using immunoSEQ multiplex PCR, the repertoire was profiled, and TCRdb retains in-frame clones only, with some absent. Clone size and the V and J calls come from that table; the DNA yielded D and trimming. Here the sample spans tens of thousands of clones, around 80% being singletons. CDR1 and CDR2 from the germline V gene are ENHRY and SYGVKD. CDR3 length: 16 amino acids. V shed 3 bases, J shed 0 bases, and the junction held 4 bases outside the gene matches. These data originate in a study of blood T cell repertoires in COVID-19. Study overall: The samples span acute and convalescent COVID-19 from the United States, Italy and Spain. The cDNA or gDNA used as material had been derived from T cells, B-cell-depleted T cells, or PBMCs.

The specimen was peripheral blood. The chain joins TRBV10-3 to TRBJ2-3, with 9 positions matching TRBD2. This sequence was found in a woman in her sixties with acute or convalescent COVID-19. The CDR3 DNA follows: TGTGCCATCAGTGAAGGCAGCGGGGGGAGCACAGATACGCAGTATTTT. It yields the protein CAISEGSGGSTDTQYF.